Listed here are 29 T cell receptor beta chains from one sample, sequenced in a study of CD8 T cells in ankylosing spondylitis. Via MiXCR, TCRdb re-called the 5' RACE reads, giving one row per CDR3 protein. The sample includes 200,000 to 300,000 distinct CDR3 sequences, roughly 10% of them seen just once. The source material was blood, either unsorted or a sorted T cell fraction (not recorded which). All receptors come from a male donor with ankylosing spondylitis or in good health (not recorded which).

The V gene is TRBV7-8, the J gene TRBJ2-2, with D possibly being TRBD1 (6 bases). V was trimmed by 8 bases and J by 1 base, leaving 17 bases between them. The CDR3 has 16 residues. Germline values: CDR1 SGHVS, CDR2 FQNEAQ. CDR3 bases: TGTGCCAGCCGCCGTAAGACAGGAAGGAACACCGGGGAGCTGTTTTTT. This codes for CASRRKTGRNTGELFF. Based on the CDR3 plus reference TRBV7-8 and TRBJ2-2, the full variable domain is GAGVSQSPRYKVAKRGQDVALRCDPISGHVSLFWYQQALGQGPEFLTYFQNEAQLDKSGLPSDRFFAERPEGSVSTLKIQRTQQEDSAVYLCASRRKTGRNTGELFFGEGSRLTVL.

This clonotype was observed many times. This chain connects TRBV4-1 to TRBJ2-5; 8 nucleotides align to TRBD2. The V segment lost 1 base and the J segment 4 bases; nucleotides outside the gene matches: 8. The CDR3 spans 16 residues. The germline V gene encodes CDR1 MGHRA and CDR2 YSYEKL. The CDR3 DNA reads TGCGCCAGCAGCCAAGTGGGTGCCGGGGGGGGAGAGACCCAGTACTTC. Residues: CASSQVGAGGGETQYF.

The CDR3 region is CASSLSGGERQPQHF. The CDR3 DNA sequence: TGTGCCAGCAGTTTAAGTGGGGGAGAGCGGCAGCCCCAGCATTTT. The V call is TRBV12-3 or TRBV12-4, the J call TRBJ1-5, with D maybe TRBD1 (5 bases). V was clipped by 2 bases and J by 7 bases, with 15 bases between them. This CDR3 contains 15 residues.

For the CDR3, the DNA is TGCGCCAGCAGCGGGACAGGGTACGCGGAAGAGACCCAGTACTTC. It is translated as CASSGTGYAEETQYF. The chain couples TRBV5-1 to TRBJ2-5, with 9 nucleotides matching TRBD1. The CDR3 extends over 15 amino acids. The V segment lost 4 bases and the J segment 3 bases; nucleotides outside the gene matches: 7. CDR1 SGHRS and CDR2 YFSETQ come from the germline V gene.

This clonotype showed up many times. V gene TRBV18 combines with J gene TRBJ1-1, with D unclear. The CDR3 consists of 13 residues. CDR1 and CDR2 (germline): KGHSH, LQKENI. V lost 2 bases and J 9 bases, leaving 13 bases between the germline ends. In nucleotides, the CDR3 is TGTGCCAGCTCACCATTTGGCAAAGCTAAAGCTTTCTTT. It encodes CASSPFGKAKAFF.

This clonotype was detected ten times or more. The CDR3 region is CASSLDGLPADTQYF. The CDR3 DNA reads as TGCGCCAGCAGCTTGGACGGACTTCCGGCAGATACGCAGTATTTT. This chain uses TRBV5-1 with TRBJ2-3; perhaps TRBD2 as D (5 bases). Germline CDR1 and CDR2: SGHRS and YFSETQ. The V end was cut by 0 bases, the J end by 4 bases, with 12 bases between. This CDR3 has 15 amino acids.

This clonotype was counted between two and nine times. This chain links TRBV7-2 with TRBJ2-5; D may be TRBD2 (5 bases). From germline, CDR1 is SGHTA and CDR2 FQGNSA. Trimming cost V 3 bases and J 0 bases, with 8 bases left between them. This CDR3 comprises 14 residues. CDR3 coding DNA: TGTGCCAGCAGCTTTGGACTGGACCAAGAGACCCAGTACTTC. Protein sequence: CASSFGLDQETQYF.

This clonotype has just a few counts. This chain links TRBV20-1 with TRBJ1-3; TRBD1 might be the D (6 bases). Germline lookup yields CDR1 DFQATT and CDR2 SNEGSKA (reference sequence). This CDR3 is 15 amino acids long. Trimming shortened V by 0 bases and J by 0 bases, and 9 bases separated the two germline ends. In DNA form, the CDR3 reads TGCAGTGCTAGAGAGGGGGGCTTCTCTGGAAACACCATATATTTT. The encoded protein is CSAREGGFSGNTIYF.

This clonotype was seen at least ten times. The CDR3 is CASSLGRGFTEAFF. The CDR3 nucleotides are TGTGCCAGCAGTTTAGGCAGGGGGTTTACTGAAGCTTTCTTT. The chain is built from TRBV12-3 or TRBV12-4 and TRBJ1-1; 7 nucleotides line up with TRBD1. After removal of 1 base from V and 5 bases from J, the junction contained 4 bases not matched to a gene. This CDR3 is built from 14 residues.

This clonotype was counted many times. The CDR3 DNA reads as TGTGCCAGCAGCCAAGTGGGGGCCTGGGGCATTCAGTACTTC. Amino acid sequence: CASSQVGAWGIQYF. This sequence joins TRBV7-8 and TRBJ2-4, with D possibly being TRBD1 (6 bases). The CDR3 loop spans 14 amino acids. V was trimmed by 5 bases and J by 9 bases, leaving 17 bases between them. Germline CDR1 is SGHVS and CDR2 is FQNEAQ. Filled out from reference TRBV7-8 and TRBJ2-4, the complete variable domain reads GAGVSQSPRYKVAKRGQDVALRCDPISGHVSLFWYQQALGQGPEFLTYFQNEAQLDKSGLPSDRFFAERPEGSVSTLKIQRTQQEDSAVYLCASSQVGAWGIQYFGAGTRLSVL.

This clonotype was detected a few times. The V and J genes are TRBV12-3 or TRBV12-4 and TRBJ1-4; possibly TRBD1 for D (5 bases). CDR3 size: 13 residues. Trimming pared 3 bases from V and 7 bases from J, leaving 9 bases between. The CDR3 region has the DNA TGTGCCAGCAGTTTCGAAAGGGGTGAAAAACTGTTTTTT. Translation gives CASSFERGEKLFF.

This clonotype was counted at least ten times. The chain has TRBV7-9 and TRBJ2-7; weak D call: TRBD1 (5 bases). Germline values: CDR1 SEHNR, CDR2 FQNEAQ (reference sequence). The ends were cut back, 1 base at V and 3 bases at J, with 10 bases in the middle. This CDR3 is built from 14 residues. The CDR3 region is CASSLGGTGYEQYF. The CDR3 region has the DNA TGTGCCAGCAGCTTAGGTGGAACAGGCTACGAGCAGTACTTC. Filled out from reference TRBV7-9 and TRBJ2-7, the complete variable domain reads DTGVSQNPRHKITKRGQNVTFRCDPISEHNRLYWYRQTLGQGPEFLTYFQNEAQLEKSRLLSDRFSAERPKGSFSTLEIQRTEQGDSAMYLCASSLGGTGYEQYFGPGTRLTVT.

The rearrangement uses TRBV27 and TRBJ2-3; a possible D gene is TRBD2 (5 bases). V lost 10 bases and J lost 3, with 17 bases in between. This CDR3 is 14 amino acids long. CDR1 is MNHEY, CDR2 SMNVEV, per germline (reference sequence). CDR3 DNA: TGTGCCACCCGAGGGAAGATTACGACAGATACGCAGTATTTT. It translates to CATRGKITTDTQYF.

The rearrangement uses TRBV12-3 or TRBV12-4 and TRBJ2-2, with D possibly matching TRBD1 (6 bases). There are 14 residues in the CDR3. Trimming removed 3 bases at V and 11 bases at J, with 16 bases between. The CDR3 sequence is CASSLGAYTSELFF. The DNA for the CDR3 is TGTGCCAGCAGTTTGGGGGCCTATACCTCCGAGCTGTTTTTT.

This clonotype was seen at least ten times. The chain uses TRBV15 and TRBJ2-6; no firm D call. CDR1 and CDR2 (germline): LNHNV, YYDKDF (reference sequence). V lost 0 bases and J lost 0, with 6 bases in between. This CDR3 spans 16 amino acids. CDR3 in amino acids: CATSRDMGSGANVLTF. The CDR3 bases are TGTGCCACCAGCAGAGATATGGGCTCTGGGGCCAACGTCCTGACTTTC.

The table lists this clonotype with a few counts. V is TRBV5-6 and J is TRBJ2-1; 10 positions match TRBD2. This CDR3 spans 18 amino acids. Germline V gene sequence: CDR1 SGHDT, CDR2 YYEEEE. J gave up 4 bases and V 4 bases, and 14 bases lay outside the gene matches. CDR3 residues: CASSLESRTSGAYNEQFF. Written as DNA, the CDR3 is TGTGCCAGCAGCCTCGAATCTAGGACTAGCGGCGCTTACAATGAGCAGTTCTTC.

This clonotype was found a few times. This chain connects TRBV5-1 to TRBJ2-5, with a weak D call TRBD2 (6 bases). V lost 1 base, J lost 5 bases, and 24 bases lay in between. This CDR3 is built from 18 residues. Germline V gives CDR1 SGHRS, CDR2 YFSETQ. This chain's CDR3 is CASSLLSAKRALRETQYF. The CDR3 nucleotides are TGCGCCAGCAGCTTGTTAAGTGCCAAGCGGGCCCTCCGGGAGACCCAGTACTTC.

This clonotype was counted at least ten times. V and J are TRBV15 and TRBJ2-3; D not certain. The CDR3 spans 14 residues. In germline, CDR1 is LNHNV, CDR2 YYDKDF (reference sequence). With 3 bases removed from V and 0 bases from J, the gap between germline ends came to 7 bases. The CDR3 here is CATSRGRSTDTQYF. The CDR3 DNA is TGTGCCACCAGCAGGGGCCGTAGCACAGATACGCAGTATTTT. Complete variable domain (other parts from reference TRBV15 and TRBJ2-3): DAMVIQNPRYQVTQFGKPVTLSCSQTLNHNVMYWYQQKSSQAPKLLFHYYDKDFNNEADTPDNFQSRRPNTSFCFLDIRSPGLGDTAMYLCATSRGRSTDTQYFGPGTRLTVL.

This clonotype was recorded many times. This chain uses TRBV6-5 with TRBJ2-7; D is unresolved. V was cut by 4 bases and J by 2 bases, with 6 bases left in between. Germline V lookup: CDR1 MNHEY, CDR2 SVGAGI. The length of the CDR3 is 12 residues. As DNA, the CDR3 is TGTGCCAGCAGTTCCCCCGCCTACGAGCAGTACTTC. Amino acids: CASSSPAYEQYF.

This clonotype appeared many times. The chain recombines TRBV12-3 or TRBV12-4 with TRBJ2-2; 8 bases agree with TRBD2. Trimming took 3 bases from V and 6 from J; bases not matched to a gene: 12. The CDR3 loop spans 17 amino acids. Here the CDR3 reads CASSFLVTGRAPGELFF. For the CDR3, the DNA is TGTGCCAGCAGTTTCCTCGTTACCGGGAGGGCTCCCGGGGAGCTGTTTTTT.

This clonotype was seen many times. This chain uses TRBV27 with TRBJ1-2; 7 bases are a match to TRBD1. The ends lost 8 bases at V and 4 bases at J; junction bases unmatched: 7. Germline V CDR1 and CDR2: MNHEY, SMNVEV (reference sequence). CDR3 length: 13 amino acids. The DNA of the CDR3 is TGTGCCAGCCGGGACAGCATTCGCTATGGCTACACCTTC. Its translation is CASRDSIRYGYTF.

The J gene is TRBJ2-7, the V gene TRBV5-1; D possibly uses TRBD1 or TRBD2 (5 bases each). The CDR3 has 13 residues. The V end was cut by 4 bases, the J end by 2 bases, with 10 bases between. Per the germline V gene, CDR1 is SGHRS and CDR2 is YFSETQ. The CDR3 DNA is TGCGCCAGCAGCATCGGGACCCCCTACGAGCAGTACTTC. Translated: CASSIGTPYEQYF.

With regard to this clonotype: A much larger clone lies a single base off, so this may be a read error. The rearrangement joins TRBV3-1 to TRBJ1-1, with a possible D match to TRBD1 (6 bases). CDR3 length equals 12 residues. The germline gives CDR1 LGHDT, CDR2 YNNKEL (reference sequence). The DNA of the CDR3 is TGTGCCAGCAGCCAAGGGGACACAGAAGCTTTCTTT. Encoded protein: CASSQGDTEAFF.

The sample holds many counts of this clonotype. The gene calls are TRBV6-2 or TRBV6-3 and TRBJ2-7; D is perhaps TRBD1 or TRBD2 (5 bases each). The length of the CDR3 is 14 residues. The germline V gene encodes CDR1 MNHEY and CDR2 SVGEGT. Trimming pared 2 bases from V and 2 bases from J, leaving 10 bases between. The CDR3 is CASSYRGATYEQYF. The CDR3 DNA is TGTGCCAGCAGTTACCGAGGGGCGACCTACGAGCAGTACTTC.

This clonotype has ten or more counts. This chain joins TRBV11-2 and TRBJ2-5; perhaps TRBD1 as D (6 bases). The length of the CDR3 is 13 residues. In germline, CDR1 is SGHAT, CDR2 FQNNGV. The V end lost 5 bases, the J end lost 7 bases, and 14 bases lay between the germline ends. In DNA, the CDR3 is TGTGCCAGCAGCCACCCAGGGGTCGCGACCCAGTACTTC. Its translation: CASSHPGVATQYF.

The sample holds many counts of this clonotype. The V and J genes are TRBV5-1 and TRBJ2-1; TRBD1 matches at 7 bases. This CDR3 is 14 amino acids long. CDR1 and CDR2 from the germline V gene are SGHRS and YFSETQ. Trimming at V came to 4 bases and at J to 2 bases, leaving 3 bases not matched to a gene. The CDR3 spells CASSAGGTYNEQFF. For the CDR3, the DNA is TGCGCCAGCAGCGCAGGGGGAACCTACAATGAGCAGTTCTTC.

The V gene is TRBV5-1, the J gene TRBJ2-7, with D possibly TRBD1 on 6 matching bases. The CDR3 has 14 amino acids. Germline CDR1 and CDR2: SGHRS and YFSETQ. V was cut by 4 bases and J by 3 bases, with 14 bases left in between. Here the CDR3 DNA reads TGCGCCAGCAGCCCCGGACAGACCGACTACGAGCAGTACTTC. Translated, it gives CASSPGQTDYEQYF. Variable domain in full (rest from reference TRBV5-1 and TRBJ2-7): KAGVTQTPRYLIKTRGQQVTLSCSPISGHRSVSWYQQTPGQGLQFLFEYFSETQRNKGNFPGRFSGRQFSNSRSEMNVSTLELGDSALYLCASSPGQTDYEQYFGPGTRLTVT.

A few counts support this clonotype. This chain's CDR3 is CASSLGGTSGNTIYF. The CDR3 DNA follows: TGCGCCAGCAGCTTGGGGGGGACCTCTGGAAACACCATATATTTT. The J gene is TRBJ1-3, the V gene TRBV5-1; a weak D match, TRBD1 (5 bases). Trimming shortened V by 0 bases and J by 0 bases, and 7 bases separated the two germline ends. The V gene's germline CDR1 is SGHRS and CDR2 YFSETQ. The CDR3 length is 15 residues.

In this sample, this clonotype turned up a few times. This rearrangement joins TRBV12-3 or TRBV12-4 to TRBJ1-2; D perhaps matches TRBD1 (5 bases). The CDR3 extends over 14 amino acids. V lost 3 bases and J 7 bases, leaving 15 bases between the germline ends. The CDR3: CASSFRRDVGGYTF. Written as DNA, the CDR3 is TGTGCCAGCAGTTTTCGCAGGGACGTTGGTGGCTACACCTTC.